Each of the 30 T cell receptor beta chains below was sequenced from the same sample in a study of T-cell memory formation after mild COVID-19. Via MiXCR, TCRdb re-called the 5' RACE reads, giving one row per CDR3 protein. The data contain about 39,000 distinct CDR3 sequences, about 6.7% of them seen just once; the ten biggest clones take up around 0.84%. Source material: PBMCs or a T cell subset sorted from them (not recorded which). All receptors come from an adult who had mild COVID-19 (a few samples of this study predate the infection). Cell type and time point are not known.

There are many counts of this clonotype. This chain links TRBV7-2 with TRBJ2-5; no reliable D call. V was cut by 5 bases and J by 6 bases, with 13 bases left in between. The CDR3 totals 13 residues. From germline, CDR1 is SGHTA and CDR2 FQGNSA. The CDR3 is CASSPLRSKTQYF. CDR3 bases: TGTGCCAGCAGCCCTCTCCGCAGTAAGACCCAGTACTTC.

This clonotype has just a few counts. This chain joins TRBV12-3 or TRBV12-4 and TRBJ1-2; D uncertain. The ends were cut back, 5 bases at V and 8 bases at J, with 15 bases in the middle. This CDR3 has 13 amino acids. The CDR3 spells CASSPLTDLGYTF. The CDR3 bases are TGTGCCAGCAGTCCTCTAACAGATTTAGGCTACACCTTC.

In this sample, this clonotype turned up a few times. The chain uses TRBV10-2 and TRBJ1-1; D unresolved. Germline assignment: CDR1 WSHSY and CDR2 SAAADI. There are 11 residues in the CDR3. The ends were cut back, 4 bases at V and 8 bases at J, with 8 bases in the middle. The CDR3 sequence is CASSVKWEAFF. CDR3 DNA: TGCGCCAGCAGTGTTAAATGGGAAGCTTTCTTT.

The table lists this clonotype with a few counts. The chain uses TRBV24-1 and TRBJ2-5; possible D gene TRBD1, 5 bases. The CDR3 totals 12 residues. The V end lost 3 bases, the J end lost 9 bases, and 10 bases lay between the germline ends. Germline CDR1 and CDR2: KGHDR and SFDVKD. The CDR3 protein is CATSDTGISQYF. For the CDR3, the DNA is TGTGCCACCAGTGATACAGGAATCTCCCAGTACTTC.

The table lists this clonotype with many counts. In DNA form, the CDR3 reads TGCAGTAAACAAAAGACAGGGACAGATACGCAGTATTTT. It is translated as CSKQKTGTDTQYF. The chain joins TRBV20-1 to TRBJ2-3; TRBD1 agrees at 7 bases. The CDR3 runs 13 residues. V was clipped by 8 bases and J by 3 bases; unmatched bases: 8. Germline values: CDR1 DFQATT, CDR2 SNEGSKA (reference sequence).

This clonotype was observed a handful of times. This chain connects TRBV29-1 to TRBJ1-5; a weak D match, TRBD1 (5 bases). The CDR3 has 13 residues. The V and J ends lost 5 bases and 2 bases respectively, with 10 bases between them. CDR1 SQVTM and CDR2 ANQGSEA come from the germline V gene. CDR3 amino acids: CSVSGFGNQPQHF. Written as DNA, the CDR3 is TGCAGCGTTTCAGGGTTTGGCAATCAGCCCCAGCATTTT.

This clonotype was seen many times. The chain is built from TRBV4-2 and TRBJ2-3; D possibly corresponds to TRBD2 (6 bases). Deletions cut 0 bases from V and 1 base from J, with 11 bases between. From germline, CDR1 is LGHNA and CDR2 YNFKEQ. CDR3 length: 16 residues. The CDR3: CASSQDIKRGTDTQYF. CDR3 coding DNA: TGTGCCAGCAGCCAAGATATCAAGCGGGGCACAGATACGCAGTATTTT.

This clonotype was recorded many times. The rearrangement links TRBV20-1 to TRBJ2-1; D is ambiguous. CDR1 and CDR2 (germline): DFQATT, SNEGSKA (reference sequence). The CDR3 has 16 amino acids. V lost 3 bases, J lost 7 bases, and 22 bases lay in between. This CDR3 is CSARSRLRPALNEQFF. CDR3 coding DNA: TGCAGTGCTAGGTCGAGGCTCAGGCCCGCCTTGAATGAGCAGTTCTTC.

This clonotype turned up a few times. This chain joins TRBV3-1 and TRBJ2-3, with TRBD2 matching over 7 bases. The CDR3 runs 16 residues. The J segment lost 2 bases and the V segment lost 1 base, leaving 6 bases of the junction unmatched. CDR1 is LGHDT, CDR2 YNNKEL, per germline (reference sequence). CDR3 nucleotides: TGTGCCAGCAGCCAAGCCGGACTAGTGCACACAGATACGCAGTATTTT. This translates into CASSQAGLVHTDTQYF.

CDR3 in DNA: TGCAGTGCTAGAGATCTGGGACGCTCGACCGGGGAGCTGTTTTTT. Its protein is CSARDLGRSTGELFF. V usage is TRBV20-1 and J usage is TRBJ2-2, with D tentatively TRBD1 or TRBD2 (5 bases each). CDR1 and CDR2 (germline): DFQATT, SNEGSKA (reference sequence). Trimming shortened V by 0 bases and J by 5 bases, and 13 bases separated the two germline ends. This CDR3 is 15 amino acids long.

There are a few counts of this clonotype. The DNA of the CDR3 is TGTGCCAGTAGGGGGACGGCTGGCTACACCTTC. Translation gives CASRGTAGYTF. The chain couples TRBV19 to TRBJ1-2, with a weak D call TRBD1 (5 bases). Trimming pared 6 bases from V and 7 bases from J, leaving 9 bases between. Germline lookup yields CDR1 LNHDA and CDR2 SQIVND (reference sequence). The CDR3 runs 11 residues.

Many counts were recorded for this clonotype. This rearrangement joins TRBV7-9 to TRBJ2-3, with 7 bases matching TRBD1. This CDR3 spans 16 amino acids. V lost 7 bases, J lost 5 bases, and 15 bases stayed unmatched. The germline V gene encodes CDR1 SEHNR and CDR2 FQNEAQ (reference sequence). The CDR3 DNA reads TGTGCCAGCACCTCCCCCCGCGACAGGGCGGGAGATACGCAGTATTTT. It yields the protein CASTSPRDRAGDTQYF.

Only a few counts were recorded for this clonotype. The chain is built from TRBV5-4 and TRBJ2-5; no definite D call. Trimming stripped 4 bases from V and 3 bases from J, with 13 bases between. The germline V gene has CDR1 SGHNT and CDR2 YYREEE (reference sequence). CDR3 length: 14 residues. CDR3 protein: CASSTGSQKETQYF. DNA of the CDR3: TGTGCCAGCAGCACGGGTTCCCAAAAAGAGACCCAGTACTTC. Combining the CDR3 with reference TRBV5-4 and TRBJ2-5 gives the whole variable domain ETGVTQSPTHLIKTRGQQVTLRCSSQSGHNTVSWYQQALGQGPQFIFQYYREEENGRGNFPPRFSGLQFPNYSSELNVNALELDDSALYLCASSTGSQKETQYFGPGTRLLVL.

In this sample, this clonotype turned up a few times. This chain links TRBV5-1 with TRBJ2-2, with D tentatively TRBD2 (6 bases). V lost 1 base, J lost 6 bases, and 13 bases lay in between. CDR3 length: 15 residues. Germline lookup yields CDR1 SGHRS and CDR2 YFSETQ. For the CDR3, the DNA is TGCGCCAGCAGCTTGACGGGAGACGGGTCCGGGGAGCTGTTTTTT. It translates to CASSLTGDGSGELFF.

This clonotype was counted at least ten times. The rearrangement joins TRBV3-1 to TRBJ2-1, with TRBD2 matching 8 bases. The CDR3 has 14 amino acids. With 1 base clipped from V and 10 bases from J, the junction kept 6 bases outside the gene matches. Germline CDR1 and CDR2: LGHDT and YNNKEL (reference sequence). The CDR3, as DNA: TGTGCCAGCAGCCAAGCTTGGGCTAGCGGGGAGCAGTTCTTC. It encodes CASSQAWASGEQFF.

The rearrangement links TRBV5-6 to TRBJ1-3, with no clear D. The V end was cut by 0 bases, the J end by 2 bases, with 12 bases between. The CDR3 loop spans 16 amino acids. Germline CDR1 and CDR2: SGHDT and YYEEEE. This chain's CDR3 is CASSLVRDGPGNTIYF. Here the CDR3 DNA reads TGTGCCAGCAGCTTGGTGCGAGACGGGCCTGGAAACACCATATATTTT.

This clonotype showed up just a few times. The rearrangement links TRBV19 to TRBJ1-2; no definite D call. Trimming pared 5 bases from V and 4 bases from J, leaving 14 bases between. The CDR3 is 14 residues long. CDR1 is LNHDA and CDR2 is SQIVND in the germline V gene (reference sequence). The CDR3 is CASSLLMVPYGYTF. The CDR3 bases are TGTGCCAGTAGTCTGCTCATGGTTCCCTATGGCTACACCTTC. The variable domain in full, completed from reference TRBV19 and TRBJ1-2, reads DGGITQSPKYLFRKEGQNVTLSCEQNLNHDAMYWYRQDPGQGLRLIYYSQIVNDFQKGDIAEGYSVSREKKESFPLTVTSAQKNPTAFYLCASSLLMVPYGYTFGSGTRLTVV.

At least ten counts were recorded for this clonotype. The chain recombines TRBV12-3 or TRBV12-4 with TRBJ2-1, with 10 positions matching TRBD2. V trimming: 4 bases; J trimming: 4 bases; junction bases outside the gene matches: 4. CDR3 length equals 15 residues. The CDR3, as DNA: TGTGCCAGCAGTTATGGGACTAGCGTTTACAATGAGCAGTTCTTC. Encoded protein: CASSYGTSVYNEQFF.

This clonotype has a count of ten or more. V and J are TRBV18 and TRBJ1-5; no definite D call. In germline, CDR1 is KGHSH, CDR2 LQKENI. The CDR3 runs to 13 residues. The V gene lost 3 bases and the J gene lost 7 bases, with 10 bases spanning the gap. The CDR3 spells CASSPSRSQPQHF. Here the CDR3 DNA reads TGTGCCAGCTCACCCTCGCGAAGCCAGCCCCAGCATTTT.

There are many counts of this clonotype. The V and J genes are TRBV7-9 and TRBJ2-3; D possibly uses TRBD1 or TRBD2 (5 bases each). The V gene's germline CDR1 is SEHNR and CDR2 FQNEAQ (reference sequence). The CDR3 sequence is 15 residues long. The V gene lost 6 bases and the J gene lost 0 bases, with 13 bases spanning the gap. The CDR3 bases are TGTGCCAGCAGGCCGCACGGGGCTAGCACAGATACGCAGTATTTT. This sequence encodes CASRPHGASTDTQYF.

This clonotype has ten or more counts. The rearrangement links TRBV7-3 to TRBJ2-7; D may be TRBD1 or TRBD2 (7 bases each). This CDR3 is built from 15 residues. Germline CDR1 SGHTA, CDR2 FQGTGA. Between the trimmed V and J ends, which lost 5 bases and 3 bases, there was a span of 17 bases. CDR3 coding DNA: TGTGCCAGCAGCCCCAGGGGGGGGCACATCTACGAGCAGTACTTC. It codes for CASSPRGGHIYEQYF.

This clonotype was found many times. The chain joins TRBV12-3 or TRBV12-4 to TRBJ2-3, with D possibly TRBD1 on 8 matching bases. This CDR3 is 16 amino acids long. Trimming took 6 bases from V and 0 from J, leaving 16 bases between them. In nucleotides, the CDR3 is TGTGCCAGCAGCTTCACAGGGGGGGCTAGCACAGATACGCAGTATTTT. Translating it yields CASSFTGGASTDTQYF.

This clonotype was counted a few times. V gene TRBV7-2 combines with J gene TRBJ2-7, with D perhaps matching TRBD1 or TRBD2 (7 bases each). Trimming cost V 5 bases and J 4 bases, with 18 bases left between them. This CDR3 has 15 residues. Germline-derived CDR1 and CDR2 are SGHTA and FQGNSA. The CDR3 sequence is CASSPGRGQWYEQYF. The CDR3 nucleotides are TGTGCCAGCAGCCCGGGGAGGGGACAGTGGTACGAGCAGTACTTC. Full variable domain (remainder filled in from reference TRBV7-2 and TRBJ2-7): GAGVSQSPSNKVTEKGKDVELRCDPISGHTALYWYRQSLGQGLEFLIYFQGNSAPDKSGLPSDRFSAERTGGSVSTLTIQRTQQEDSAVYLCASSPGRGQWYEQYFGPGTRLTVT.

This clonotype was counted many times. The J gene is TRBJ1-2, the V gene TRBV12-3 or TRBV12-4, with TRBD1 identical over 10 bases. The junction had 8 bases not matched to a gene; V was cut back by 6 bases and J by 4 bases. This CDR3 region has 15 residues. The CDR3 nucleotides are TGTGCCAGCAGCCCCGACAGGGGGCGGCCCTATGGCTACACCTTC. Protein: CASSPDRGRPYGYTF.

This clonotype was detected many times. The chain combines TRBV9 with TRBJ2-5; D might be TRBD1 or TRBD2, each matching 6 bases. V lost 2 bases and J lost 2, with 10 bases in between. This CDR3 spans 14 amino acids. Germline CDR1 and CDR2: SGDLS and YYNGEE. The CDR3 is CASSVRGGQETQYF. The CDR3 DNA is TGTGCCAGCAGCGTCCGAGGGGGGCAAGAGACCCAGTACTTC.

This clonotype appeared a few times. In DNA, the CDR3 is TGTGCCTGGGACCGGGACACGTACGAGCAGTACTTC. This gives the protein CAWDRDTYEQYF. The genes are TRBV30 and TRBJ2-7; TRBD1 might be the D (6 bases). The CDR3 covers 12 residues. In germline, CDR1 is GTSNPN, CDR2 SVGIG (reference sequence). V gave up 5 bases and J gave up 4 bases, with 12 bases separating them.

This chain connects TRBV27 to TRBJ1-1; TRBD1 matches at 8 bases. Germline V CDR1 and CDR2: MNHEY, SMNVEV (reference sequence). With 4 bases clipped from V and 4 bases from J, the junction kept 5 bases outside the gene matches. The CDR3 totals 14 residues. This CDR3 reads CASSSYRGVTEAFF. The CDR3 DNA follows: TGTGCCAGCAGTTCCTACAGGGGGGTCACTGAAGCTTTCTTT.

The CDR3 DNA reads TGCGCCAGCAGCTTGGGTGGACCAGGCGTCCAAGAGACCCAGTACTTC. Protein product: CASSLGGPGVQETQYF. This chain joins TRBV5-1 and TRBJ2-5; D is ambiguous. This CDR3 contains 16 residues. Trimming pared 0 bases from V and 1 base from J, leaving 13 bases between. Germline CDR1 reads SGHRS; CDR2 reads YFSETQ.

In its sample, this clonotype was seen many times. V and J are TRBV18 and TRBJ2-1, with 7 bases that match TRBD1. The J segment lost 5 bases and the V segment lost 4 bases, leaving 11 bases of the junction unmatched. Per the germline V gene, CDR1 is KGHSH and CDR2 is LQKENI. The CDR3 sequence is 16 residues long. The DNA for the CDR3 is TGTGCCAGCTCACAATGGGACAGAGATGGGCACAATGAGCAGTTCTTC. Residues: CASSQWDRDGHNEQFF. The full variable domain, completed using reference TRBV18 and TRBJ2-1, is NAGVMQNPRHLVRRRGQEARLRCSPMKGHSHVYWYRQLPEEGLKFMVYLQKENIIDESGMPKERFSAEFPKEGPSILRIQQVVRGDSAAYFCASSQWDRDGHNEQFFGPGTRLTVL.

This clonotype was seen repeatedly, ten times or more. The chain employs TRBV20-1 and TRBJ2-1, with 8 nucleotides matching TRBD1. This CDR3 comprises 15 residues. CDR1 DFQATT and CDR2 SNEGSKA come from the germline V gene (reference sequence). Trimming took 3 bases from V and 5 from J; bases not matched to a gene: 9. CDR3 residues: CSASNRGRHDNEQFF. CDR3 sequence (DNA): TGCAGTGCTAGCAACAGGGGGAGGCACGACAATGAGCAGTTCTTC.